These T cell receptor beta chains were read from a single sample in a study of PD-1 blockade in classical Hodgkin lymphoma. Using immunoSEQ multiplex PCR, the repertoire was profiled, and TCRdb retains in-frame clones only, with some absent. The table lists about 40,000 clones, just under 80% of them singletons. Sequenced material: peripheral blood mononuclear cells (PBMCs), taken at baseline. These receptor sequences come from a human donor with classical Hodgkin lymphoma. The CDR3 runs from the conserved cysteine through the conserved F or W. A D gene is named only where the DNA matches it firmly. Clone size is given for some rows only: seen once, a few or many times, or a class if the clone is expanded.

size	D	V	J	DNA	CDR3
.	.	TRBV6-5	TRBJ1-6	TGTGCCAGCAGTTACCTTTGGGGGGATTCACCCCTCCACTTT	CASSYLWGDSPLHF
.	TRBD1	TRBV5-6	TRBJ1-1	TGTGCCAGCAGCCTGACAGGGCTGGTGGCTGAAGCTTTCTTT	CASSLTGLVAEAFF
.	TRBD2	TRBV4-2	TRBJ2-1	TGTGCCAGCAGCAGCCGACTAGCGGAGCCGATTTCCTACAATGAGCAGTTCTTC	CASSSRLAEPISYNEQFF
.	TRBD1	TRBV10-3	TRBJ2-1	TGTGCCATCAGTTCTTCCGGGACAGGGATAAACAATGAGCAGTTCTTC	CAISSSGTGINNEQFF
.	.	TRBV5-6	TRBJ1-1	TGTGCCAGCAGCCAAACTACAGGGTCGGCCACTGAAGCTTTCTTT	CASSQTTGSATEAFF
.	TRBD2	TRBV2	TRBJ2-3	TGTGCCAGCAGTGACCCGAGCGGGGCAGATACGCAGTATTTT	CASSDPSGADTQYF
.	.	TRBV4-3	TRBJ1-6	TGCGCCAGCAGCCCGGGAGTACAGCTTAATAATTCACCCCTCCACTTT	CASSPGVQLNNSPLHF
.	.	TRBV2	TRBJ2-7	TGTGCCAGCACGGGTGGGGTTACCTACGAGCAGTACTTC	CASTGGVTYEQYF
.	TRBD2	TRBV6-4	TRBJ2-7	TGTGCCAGCATTCCCCTAGCGGGGGGGCGGTACGAGCAGTACTTC	CASIPLAGGRYEQYF
.	TRBD2	TRBV18	TRBJ2-7	TGTGCCAGCTCACCACCGAGCCTAGCGGGGTACGAGCAGTACTTC	CASSPPSLAGYEQYF
.	.	TRBV2	TRBJ1-5	TGTGCCAGCAGTGAATACGGGGGCAGGGGCAATCAGCCCCAGCATTTT	CASSEYGGRGNQPQHF
few	TRBD1	TRBV9	TRBJ2-5	TGTGCCAGCAGCGTAGGAGCAGGGGGCTACCAAGAGACCCAGTACTTC	CASSVGAGGYQETQYF
.	.	TRBV9	TRBJ2-1	TGTGCCAGCAGCGTACTGCGTGAGGGTTCTCGGAGCTCCTACAATGAGCAGTTCTTC	CASSVLREGSRSSYNEQFF
.	.	TRBV19	TRBJ2-7	TGTGCCAGTAGGGGCCTCGTGGGCGAGCAGTACTTC	CASRGLVGEQYF
.	.	TRBV4-1	TRBJ2-3	TGCGCCAGCAGCCGTGGGGGCCTAGGGAGGTGGGATACGCAGTATTTT	CASSRGGLGRWDTQYF
.	.	TRBV7-2	TRBJ1-2	TGTGCCAGCAGCTTAACGGAACTCTATGGCTACACCTTC	CASSLTELYGYTF
.	.	TRBV11-3	TRBJ2-5	TGTGGCGACAGGGAGGGTGGAGAGACCCAGTACTTC	CGDREGGETQYF
.	.	TRBV9	TRBJ2-7	TGTGCCAGCAGCGAATCCGGTAGCGGCTCCTACGAGCAGTACTTC	CASSESGSGSYEQYF
.	TRBD2	TRBV5-1	TRBJ2-3	TGCGCCAGCAGCTTGTTTGCTAGCGGGTCTAGCACAGATACGCAGTATTTT	CASSLFASGSSTDTQYF
few	TRBD2	TRBV6-1	TRBJ2-3	TGTGCCACAGGACTAGCGAGGGATACGCAGTATTTT	CATGLARDTQYF
.	.	TRBV5-5	TRBJ2-1	TGTGCCAGCAAGGACAGCTCCTACAATGAGCAGTTCTTC	CASKDSSYNEQFF
.	TRBD1	TRBV6-1	TRBJ2-3	TGTGCCAGCAGTGGAAATGCCCCTGGACAGGTCCTTAGCACAGATACGCAGTATTTT	CASSGNAPGQVLSTDTQYF
.	.	TRBV27	TRBJ1-5	TGTGCCAGCAGTTCCCACGCAACGACACAGCCCCAGCATTTT	CASSSHATTQPQHF
once	.	TRBV5-1	TRBJ1-4	TGCGCCAGCAGCTTGCAAGGAGGGCCAAATGAAAAACTGTTTTTT	CASSLQGGPNEKLFF
.	.	TRBV19	TRBJ1-5	TGTGCCAGTAGTATTTTGGATAGCAATCAGCCCCAGCATTTT	CASSILDSNQPQHF
.	.	TRBV5-5	TRBJ2-3	TGTGCCAGCAGCTTGGCGCCAGGGGGCACAGATACGCAGTATTTT	CASSLAPGGTDTQYF
.	.	TRBV11-2	TRBJ2-1	TGTGCCAGCAGCGGGCGAGCCCTGCAGCAGTTCTTC	CASSGRALQQFF
few	TRBD1	TRBV7-6	TRBJ2-3	TGTGCCAGCAGCTTGACAGGGGGCGACACAGATACGCAGTATTTT	CASSLTGGDTDTQYF
.	.	TRBV9	TRBJ1-1	TGTGCCAGCAGCGCCAACAGGAACACTGAAGCTTTCTTT	CASSANRNTEAFF
once	TRBD1	TRBV6-6	TRBJ1-1	TGTGCCAGCAGTTGGACAGGCACTGAAGCTTTCTTT	CASSWTGTEAFF
.	.	TRBV18	TRBJ2-7	TGTGCCAGCTCACCACCCAGGGACTTCCCTTCGGCTTGCGAGCAGTACTTC	CASSPPRDFPSACEQYF
.	TRBD2	TRBV5-6	TRBJ2-1	TGTGCCAGCAGCTTGGGGCTAGCGGCCTCCTACAATGAGCAGTTCTTC	CASSLGLAASYNEQFF
.	TRBD1	TRBV2	TRBJ1-2	TGTGCCAGCAGTTTATCTAGGACAGGGGGCGAGAATGGCTACACCTTC	CASSLSRTGGENGYTF
.	.	TRBV5-1	TRBJ2-7	TGCGCCAGCAGCTTGCCCGCGAGCTCCTACGAGCAGTACTTC	CASSLPASSYEQYF
.	.	TRBV7-6	TRBJ2-3	TGTGCCAGCAGCCCCCAGGACAGCCCGGGGTTGTTT	CASSPQDSPGLF
.	.	TRBV7-9	TRBJ1-3	TGTGCCAGCAGCCGCGGGCCCTCTGGAAACACCATATATTTT	CASSRGPSGNTIYF
.	.	TRBV5-4	TRBJ2-3	TGTGCCAGCAGCTTGGTAGCCGGGCCAGATACGCAGTATTTT	CASSLVAGPDTQYF
few	TRBD1	TRBV7-2	TRBJ2-7	TGTGCCAGCAGCTTAGGGACAGGACCTTACGTTGTAGAGCAGTACTTC	CASSLGTGPYVVEQYF
.	TRBD1	TRBV4-1	TRBJ1-1	TGCGCCAGCAGCCAAGTCCAGGGGGCGGTTGGAACTGAAGCTTTCTTT	CASSQVQGAVGTEAFF
few	.	TRBV10-3	TRBJ1-2	TGTGCCATCAGTGAGTCCGGGAGGGACACCCTCCTAGGAGATGGCTACACCTTC	CAISESGRDTLLGDGYTF